The 20 T cell receptor beta chains below come from one sample, sequenced in a study of regulatory T cells. These TCRs' antigens remain unknown. The study's findings and limits: In CD3G-deficient patients, conventional CD4+ T cells were enriched for hydrophobic CDR3 residues at positions 6 and 7.

Amplification used 52 TRBV primers and 13 TRBJ primers. Assay: immunoSEQ multiplex PCR; the TCRdb copy retains only in-frame clones and omits some. The repertoire holds almost 30,000 clones, with around 93% as singletons. Specimen: conventional CD4+ T cells sorted from blood. These receptors came from a person in their late teens or twenties with CD3G deficiency.

This clone was recorded once. V and J are TRBV18 and TRBJ2-5; D uncertain. This CDR3 is 13 amino acids long. Trimming stripped 4 bases from V and 0 bases from J, with 6 bases between. Germline values: CDR1 KGHSH, CDR2 LQKENI. CDR3 sequence (DNA): TGTGCCAGCTCACGGGCCCACCAAGAGACCCAGTACTTC. Protein: CASSRAHQETQYF.

The V gene is TRBV19, the J gene TRBJ1-1, with TRBD1 as a possible D gene (5 bases). Between the trimmed V and J ends, which lost 9 bases and 4 bases, there was a span of 21 bases. Germline V CDR1 and CDR2: LNHDA, SQIVND (reference sequence). The CDR3 consists of 15 residues. The CDR3 DNA sequence: TGTGCCAGAAACACCCCAGGGTTCCCATGCACTGAAGCTTTCTTT. Encoded protein: CARNTPGFPCTEAFF.

CDR3 residues: CASSPDGYGYTF. The CDR3, as DNA: TGTGCCAGCAGCCCGGACGGCTATGGCTACACCTTC. The V gene is TRBV7-3, the J gene TRBJ1-2; D is undetermined. The germline CDR1 and CDR2 sequences are SGHTA and FQGTGA. Trimming stripped 5 bases from V and 4 bases from J, with 8 bases between. The CDR3 is made up of 12 amino acids.

This clone showed up just a few times. The genes are TRBV6-6 and TRBJ1-1; D unresolved. Germline V gives CDR1 MNHNY, CDR2 SVGAGI (reference sequence). The V end lost 7 bases, the J end lost 2 bases, and 14 bases lay between the germline ends. The CDR3 is made up of 14 amino acids. CDR3 loop: CASKDAGVNTEAFF. The CDR3 bases are TGTGCCAGCAAAGACGCGGGCGTCAACACTGAAGCTTTCTTT.

The table lists this clone with a few counts. The chain combines TRBV7-9 with TRBJ1-6, with TRBD1 identical over 10 bases. Germline CDR1 SEHNR, CDR2 FQNEAQ (reference sequence). V lost 4 bases to trimming and J lost 7 bases; unmatched junction nucleotides: 4. The CDR3 is made up of 15 amino acids. CDR3 nucleotide sequence: TGTGCCAGCAGCTACGGGGACAGGGGAAATTCACCCCTCCACTTT. This translates into CASSYGDRGNSPLHF.

The chain links TRBV6-1 to TRBJ2-7, with D possibly TRBD2 on 5 matching bases. Germline V CDR1 and CDR2: MNHNS, SASEGT. This CDR3 has 14 amino acids. The V end was cut by 2 bases, the J end by 5 bases, with 13 bases between. CDR3 protein: CASSEWLATHEQYF. The CDR3 nucleotides read TGTGCCAGCAGTGAATGGCTAGCAACCCACGAGCAGTACTTC.

The chain couples TRBV5-1 to TRBJ2-1, with 7 bases matching TRBD2. The germline CDR1 and CDR2 sequences are SGHRS and YFSETQ. Trimming cost V 2 bases and J 3 bases; bases outside gene matches: 2. The CDR3 extends over 14 amino acids. DNA for the CDR3: TGCGCCAGCAGCTTCGGCGGGAGCTACAATGAGCAGTTCTTC. This encodes CASSFGGSYNEQFF.

This clone showed up just once. The chain is built from TRBV5-1 and TRBJ2-3; 9 nucleotides align to TRBD1. J was trimmed by 0 bases and V by 4 bases; bases with no gene match: 3. Germline CDR1 reads SGHRS; CDR2 reads YFSETQ. The CDR3 spans 15 residues. CDR3 region: CASSATGGSTDTQYF. The CDR3 DNA reads as TGCGCCAGCAGCGCGACAGGGGGTAGCACAGATACGCAGTATTTT.

This clone was observed a single time. This chain joins TRBV4-2 and TRBJ1-1; a possible D gene is TRBD1 (5 bases). The CDR3 sequence is 13 residues long. Trimming took off 0 bases at V and 6 bases at J, with 8 bases between the two ends. Per the germline V gene, CDR1 is LGHNA and CDR2 is YNFKEQ. The CDR3 spells CASSQDHRSEAFF. The CDR3 nucleotides read TGTGCCAGCAGCCAAGATCACAGGTCTGAAGCTTTCTTT.

The chain has TRBV19 and TRBJ2-5, with D unresolved. Trimming cost V 5 bases and J 4 bases, with 11 bases left between them. From germline, CDR1 is LNHDA and CDR2 SQIVND (reference sequence). The CDR3 contains 13 residues. Written as DNA, the CDR3 is TGTGCCAGTAGTCAGAACCGAGGAGAGACCCAGTACTTC. This encodes CASSQNRGETQYF.

The V gene is TRBV5-6, the J gene TRBJ2-1; no clear D gene. This CDR3 comprises 9 residues. V was clipped by 6 bases and J by 8 bases, with 3 bases between them. CDR1 and CDR2 (germline): SGHDT, YYEEEE. Here the CDR3 DNA reads TGTGCCAGCACGGATGAGCAGTTCTTC. Amino acids: CASTDEQFF.

The chain uses TRBV7-9 and TRBJ1-3; D perhaps matches TRBD1 (6 bases). V lost 3 bases and J 1 base, leaving 7 bases between the germline ends. This CDR3 is built from 14 residues. Germline-derived CDR1 and CDR2 are SEHNR and FQNEAQ (reference sequence). The CDR3 region is CASSFTGSGNTIYF. In DNA, the CDR3 is TGTGCCAGCAGCTTCACAGGGTCTGGAAACACCATATATTTT.

This chain connects TRBV18 to TRBJ1-2; D not resolved. This CDR3 comprises 11 residues. Trimming stripped 5 bases from V and 4 bases from J, with 5 bases between. Germline V gene sequence: CDR1 KGHSH, CDR2 LQKENI. CDR3 amino acids: CASSAAYGYTF. Here the CDR3 DNA reads TGTGCCAGCTCAGCGGCCTATGGCTACACCTTC.

This clone was recorded only once. The V and J genes are TRBV4-1 and TRBJ1-2, with a tentative D call TRBD1 (6 bases). Trimming took off 0 bases at V and 4 bases at J, with 27 bases between the two ends. The length of the CDR3 is 20 residues. Per germline, CDR1 MGHRA and CDR2 YSYEKL. CDR3 protein: CASSQDQLVGAAGSFYGYTF. CDR3 in DNA: TGCGCCAGCAGCCAAGATCAGCTGGTGGGGGCGGCAGGGTCCTTCTATGGCTACACCTTC.

The genes are TRBV5-1 and TRBJ2-5; D uncertain. This CDR3 spans 15 amino acids. The germline V and J ends were trimmed by 2 bases and 2 bases, with 13 bases remaining between them. Germline loops: CDR1 SGHRS, CDR2 YFSETQ. The CDR3 is CASSFGVLSQETQYF. The DNA for the CDR3 is TGCGCCAGCAGCTTTGGGGTACTCTCTCAAGAGACCCAGTACTTC. Drawing the rest from reference TRBV5-1 and TRBJ2-5, the complete variable domain is KAGVTQTPRYLIKTRGQQVTLSCSPISGHRSVSWYQQTPGQGLQFLFEYFSETQRNKGNFPGRFSGRQFSNSRSEMNVSTLELGDSALYLCASSFGVLSQETQYFGPGTRLLVL.

J is TRBJ2-3 and V is TRBV18; 13 positions agree with TRBD2. J gave up 4 bases and V 2 bases, and 3 bases lay outside the gene matches. CDR3 length: 16 amino acids. CDR1 is KGHSH and CDR2 is LQKENI in the germline V gene. The CDR3 DNA follows: TGTGCCAGCTCACCATTAACTAGCGGGAGGGCAGATACGCAGTATTTT. Residues: CASSPLTSGRADTQYF.

This rearrangement joins TRBV10-3 to TRBJ2-2; D remains unclear. CDR1 is ENHRY, CDR2 SYGVKD, per germline. V was cut by 2 bases and J by 6 bases, with 7 bases left in between. The length of the CDR3 is 13 residues. CDR3 amino acids: CAISELGAGELFF. In DNA, the CDR3 is TGTGCCATCAGTGAGCTTGGGGCCGGGGAGCTGTTTTTT.

This chain links TRBV28 with TRBJ2-3; D tentatively reads TRBD1 or TRBD2 (5 bases each). The CDR3 is 18 residues long. Trimming took 4 bases from V and 1 from J, leaving 21 bases between them. The germline gives CDR1 MDHEN, CDR2 SYDVKM. CDR3 region: CASSSPFSRDERTDTQYF. The CDR3 DNA is TGTGCCAGCAGTTCCCCGTTTAGTCGGGACGAGCGCACAGATACGCAGTATTTT. The whole variable domain, filled in from reference TRBV28 and TRBJ2-3, reads DVKVTQSSRYLVKRTGEKVFLECVQDMDHENMFWYRQDPGLGLRLIYFSYDVKMKEKGDIPEGYSVSREKKERFSLILESASTNQTSMYLCASSSPFSRDERTDTQYFGPGTRLTVL.

J is TRBJ2-5 and V is TRBV7-9; TRBD2 aligns across 7 bases. From germline, CDR1 is SEHNR and CDR2 FQNEAQ (reference sequence). The CDR3 loop spans 15 amino acids. After removal of 1 base from V and 2 bases from J, the junction contained 4 bases not matched to a gene. The CDR3 sequence: CASSLGSGRQETQYF. The CDR3 DNA is TGTGCCAGCAGCTTAGGTAGCGGGCGACAAGAGACCCAGTACTTC.

The gene calls are TRBV5-1 and TRBJ2-3; TRBD1 aligns across 9 bases. CDR3 size: 15 residues. Germline CDR1 reads SGHRS; CDR2 reads YFSETQ. With V trimmed by 5 bases and J by 4 bases, 8 bases remained unmatched. CDR3 coding DNA: TGCGCCAGCAGATTCGGACAGGGGATCGCAGATACGCAGTATTTT. Amino acids: CASRFGQGIADTQYF.